These T cell receptor beta chains were read from a single sample in a study of shared clonotypes between healthy human individuals. TCRdb's copy holds only in-frame clones and misses some; the assay was immunoSEQ multiplex PCR. The sample lists about 2.2 million clones; approximately 94% were seen once. Source material: naive CD8+ T cells from PBMCs. The receptors stem from a man aged 18 to 29 in good health. Some clones in this sample may be carry-over from other donors' samples. The CDR3 runs from the conserved cysteine through the conserved F or W. The order of the fields is J gene, V gene, D gene, clone size, CDR3 DNA, CDR3 protein. A D gene is named only where the DNA matches it firmly. Only part of the rows carry a size: once, few, many, or a class if the clone is expanded.

J gene: TRBJ1-1; V gene: TRBV6-5; D gene: .; clone size: few; CDR3 DNA: TGTGCCAGCAGCCCCCTCCGGATTAACACTGAAGCTTTCTTT; CDR3 protein: CASSPLRINTEAFF
J gene: TRBJ2-7; V gene: TRBV7-6; D gene: .; clone size: once; CDR3 DNA: TGTGCCAGCAGCCCCTACAGTTCCAACTCCTACGAGCAGTACTTC; CDR3 protein: CASSPYSSNSYEQYF
J gene: TRBJ2-7; V gene: TRBV27; D gene: TRBD1; clone size: .; CDR3 DNA: TGTGCCAGCAGTCTCAGGGGGCCCTACGAGCAGTACTTC; CDR3 protein: CASSLRGPYEQYF
J gene: TRBJ1-4; V gene: TRBV4-2; D gene: .; clone size: once; CDR3 DNA: TGTGCCAGCAGCCAGGCGTCTGAAGGGCCAGAAGAAAAACTGTTTTTT; CDR3 protein: CASSQASEGPEEKLFF
J gene: TRBJ1-5; V gene: TRBV4-1; D gene: .; clone size: .; CDR3 DNA: TGCGCCAGCAGCCAAGGAAGGACTCCCGGGGTGGGCAATCAGCCCCAGCATTTT; CDR3 protein: CASSQGRTPGVGNQPQHF
J gene: TRBJ1-1; V gene: TRBV5-6; D gene: .; clone size: few; CDR3 DNA: TGTGCCAGCAGCTTGGTGGTTGGCACTGAAGCTTTCTTT; CDR3 protein: CASSLVVGTEAFF
J gene: TRBJ2-1; V gene: TRBV10-3; D gene: TRBD2; clone size: once; CDR3 DNA: TGTGCCATCAGTGAAGGGACTATAAGCTCCTACAATGAGCAGTTCTTC; CDR3 protein: CAISEGTISSYNEQFF
J gene: TRBJ2-1; V gene: TRBV27; D gene: TRBD2; clone size: .; CDR3 DNA: TGTGCCAGCAGTTTATCGGCTCTAGCGGGAGGGCCGGGGTGGAATGAGCAGTTCTTC; CDR3 protein: CASSLSALAGGPGWNEQFF
J gene: TRBJ1-2; V gene: TRBV7-2; D gene: .; clone size: .; CDR3 DNA: TGTGCCAGTCGCCCTCGCAGTGACTATGGCTACACCTTC; CDR3 protein: CASRPRSDYGYTF
J gene: TRBJ1-5; V gene: TRBV27; D gene: .; clone size: .; CDR3 DNA: TGTGCCAGCAGTTTATCAGCAGGGGAGAGCAATCAGCCCCAGCATTTT; CDR3 protein: CASSLSAGESNQPQHF
J gene: TRBJ1-4; V gene: TRBV11-2; D gene: .; clone size: .; CDR3 DNA: TGTGCCAGCAGCTTAAATGCCGATCGACTGTTTTTT; CDR3 protein: CASSLNADRLFF
J gene: TRBJ2-7; V gene: TRBV29-1; D gene: .; clone size: .; CDR3 DNA: TGCAGCGTTGTAACTGGGCGCTCCTACGAGCAGTACTTC; CDR3 protein: CSVVTGRSYEQYF
J gene: TRBJ2-1; V gene: TRBV18; D gene: TRBD2; clone size: .; CDR3 DNA: TGTGCCAGCTCACCATGGGGAGGGCGAAGCTCCTACAATGAGCAGTTCTTC; CDR3 protein: CASSPWGGRSSYNEQFF
J gene: TRBJ2-7; V gene: TRBV7-9; D gene: .; clone size: .; CDR3 DNA: TGTGCCAGCAGCTTAGCGTGGGGCAGGGCGGTCTACGAGCAGTACTTC; CDR3 protein: CASSLAWGRAVYEQYF
J gene: TRBJ2-4; V gene: TRBV13; D gene: .; clone size: .; CDR3 DNA: TGTGCCAGCAGCTTAACAGAGACAGAGGGAAGAAACATTCAGTACTTC; CDR3 protein: CASSLTETEGRNIQYF
J gene: TRBJ1-2; V gene: TRBV30; D gene: .; clone size: .; CDR3 DNA: TGTGCCTGTTTTGATTCCTATGGCTACACCTTC; CDR3 protein: CACFDSYGYTF
J gene: TRBJ2-7; V gene: TRBV19; D gene: .; clone size: .; CDR3 DNA: TGTGCCAGTGACGGAAGGACTAAAAAAAGACAGGGCTTGTTCTACGAGCAGTACTTC; CDR3 protein: CASDGRTKKRQGLFYEQYF
J gene: TRBJ1-2; V gene: TRBV7-3; D gene: .; clone size: .; CDR3 DNA: TGTGCCAGCAGCCTCGCCGGGATCAGCGGCTACACCTTC; CDR3 protein: CASSLAGISGYTF
J gene: TRBJ1-2; V gene: TRBV27; D gene: .; clone size: .; CDR3 DNA: TGTGCCAGCAGTCCCGGGTCAGATTATGGCTACACCTTC; CDR3 protein: CASSPGSDYGYTF
J gene: TRBJ2-2; V gene: TRBV5-4; D gene: TRBD1; clone size: .; CDR3 DNA: TGTGCCAGCAGGGAAGGGACAGGAAAAAACACCGGGGAGCTGTTTTTT; CDR3 protein: CASREGTGKNTGELFF
J gene: TRBJ1-1; V gene: TRBV11-1; D gene: .; clone size: .; CDR3 DNA: TGTGCCAGCAGCTTAGGGGAGGGTGGCACTGAAGCTTTCTTT; CDR3 protein: CASSLGEGGTEAFF
J gene: TRBJ1-4; V gene: TRBV10-3; D gene: TRBD1; clone size: .; CDR3 DNA: TGTGCCATCAGCTTGGGACAGGGAGATGCAACTAATGAAAAACTGTTTTTT; CDR3 protein: CAISLGQGDATNEKLFF
J gene: TRBJ2-2; V gene: TRBV27; D gene: .; clone size: .; CDR3 DNA: TGTGCCAGCAGTTTATCTAAGACCGGGGAGCTGTTTTTT; CDR3 protein: CASSLSKTGELFF
J gene: TRBJ2-2; V gene: TRBV27; D gene: TRBD1; clone size: once; CDR3 DNA: TGTGCCAGCAGTTTACTACCGGGACAGGGCTACACCGGGGAGCTGTTTTTT; CDR3 protein: CASSLLPGQGYTGELFF
J gene: TRBJ2-1; V gene: TRBV7-9; D gene: .; clone size: .; CDR3 DNA: TGTGCCAGCAGGCCGATGGGACATGAGCAGTTCTTC; CDR3 protein: CASRPMGHEQFF
J gene: TRBJ1-2; V gene: TRBV9; D gene: .; clone size: .; CDR3 DNA: TGTGCCAGCAGCGTAGCCCAGGGAGAATACTCTGGCTACACCTTC; CDR3 protein: CASSVAQGEYSGYTF
J gene: TRBJ2-5; V gene: TRBV4-1; D gene: TRBD1; clone size: .; CDR3 DNA: TGCGCCAGCAGCGACAGGGTCCAAGAGACCCAGTACTTC; CDR3 protein: CASSDRVQETQYF
J gene: TRBJ2-2; V gene: TRBV19; D gene: TRBD1; clone size: once; CDR3 DNA: TGTGCCAGTAGTCCCTCTGACAGGGGCTATACCGGGGAGCTGTTTTTT; CDR3 protein: CASSPSDRGYTGELFF
J gene: TRBJ1-1; V gene: TRBV29-1; D gene: TRBD1; clone size: .; CDR3 DNA: TGCAGCGTGAGACAGGGGCTGAGCACTGAAGCTTTCTTT; CDR3 protein: CSVRQGLSTEAFF
J gene: TRBJ1-2; V gene: TRBV19; D gene: .; clone size: .; CDR3 DNA: TGTGCCAGTAGTATTATGGGGACATATGGCTACACCTTC; CDR3 protein: CASSIMGTYGYTF
J gene: TRBJ2-7; V gene: TRBV28; D gene: .; clone size: .; CDR3 DNA: TGTGCCAGCAGTTTAAGAGGGGCATACGAGCAGTACTTC; CDR3 protein: CASSLRGAYEQYF
J gene: TRBJ1-1; V gene: TRBV6-5; D gene: .; clone size: .; CDR3 DNA: TGTGCCAGCAGTGTAGGGGGGAGCGGTGAAGCTTTCTTT; CDR3 protein: CASSVGGSGEAFF
J gene: TRBJ2-1; V gene: TRBV7-3; D gene: TRBD2; clone size: .; CDR3 DNA: TGTGCCAGCAGCCCCCTTGGCGGGGGCTCCTACAATGAGCAGTTCTTC; CDR3 protein: CASSPLGGGSYNEQFF
J gene: TRBJ2-3; V gene: TRBV29-1; D gene: .; clone size: .; CDR3 DNA: TGCAGCGTTGAGTCAGATACGCAGTATTTT; CDR3 protein: CSVESDTQYF
J gene: TRBJ2-1; V gene: TRBV5-1; D gene: .; clone size: .; CDR3 DNA: TGCGCCAGCAGCTTGGGGGGGACAGAGCAGTTCTTC; CDR3 protein: CASSLGGTEQFF
J gene: TRBJ2-3; V gene: TRBV28; D gene: .; clone size: .; CDR3 DNA: TGTGCCAGCAACAGTTGGGGAGATACGCAGTATTTT; CDR3 protein: CASNSWGDTQYF
J gene: TRBJ2-7; V gene: TRBV7-9; D gene: .; clone size: .; CDR3 DNA: TGTGCCAGCAGCCCCCTTGGTCGGGACGGCAACTACGAGCAGTACTTC; CDR3 protein: CASSPLGRDGNYEQYF
J gene: TRBJ2-5; V gene: TRBV9; D gene: TRBD1; clone size: .; CDR3 DNA: TGTGCCAGCAGCGACGGACAGGGCCAAGAGACCCAGTACTTC; CDR3 protein: CASSDGQGQETQYF
J gene: TRBJ2-7; V gene: TRBV2; D gene: TRBD1; clone size: .; CDR3 DNA: TGTGCCAGCAGGACAGGGGGCGCATTCGATCTTCCCGAGCAGTACTTC; CDR3 protein: CASRTGGAFDLPEQYF
J gene: TRBJ2-1; V gene: TRBV27; D gene: TRBD1; clone size: .; CDR3 DNA: TGTGCCAGCAGTTTATCAGGGGACAGGGATAATGAGCAGTTCTTC; CDR3 protein: CASSLSGDRDNEQFF
J gene: TRBJ2-7; V gene: TRBV15; D gene: .; clone size: .; CDR3 DNA: TGTGCCACCAGCGAAGGGACGTCCCCCTCCTACGAGCAGTACTTC; CDR3 protein: CATSEGTSPSYEQYF
J gene: TRBJ1-1; V gene: TRBV30; D gene: .; clone size: .; CDR3 DNA: TGTGCCTGGAGGAAGGGGGGTTTGGACACTGAAGCTTTCTTT; CDR3 protein: CAWRKGGLDTEAFF
J gene: TRBJ1-5; V gene: TRBV7-8; D gene: .; clone size: .; CDR3 DNA: TGTGCCAGCAGCTCGACGGGGCCAGCGTCTAGCAATCAGCCCCAGCATTTT; CDR3 protein: CASSSTGPASSNQPQHF
J gene: TRBJ1-5; V gene: TRBV19; D gene: .; clone size: .; CDR3 DNA: TGTGCCAGTAGTATAGATCTTGAGAATCAGCCCCAGCATTTT; CDR3 protein: CASSIDLENQPQHF
J gene: TRBJ1-2; V gene: TRBV28; D gene: .; clone size: .; CDR3 DNA: TGTGCCAGCAGAAGAAGGCCAGGGCCTCAGTTTGGCTACACCTTC; CDR3 protein: CASRRRPGPQFGYTF
J gene: TRBJ2-7; V gene: TRBV4-1; D gene: .; clone size: once; CDR3 DNA: TGCGCCAGCAGCCAAGTTACTGTCACCTACGAGCAGTACTTC; CDR3 protein: CASSQVTVTYEQYF
J gene: TRBJ1-2; V gene: TRBV2; D gene: TRBD1; clone size: .; CDR3 DNA: TGTGCCAGACAGGGGAACTATGGCTACACCTTC; CDR3 protein: CARQGNYGYTF
J gene: TRBJ2-1; V gene: TRBV7-9; D gene: .; clone size: .; CDR3 DNA: TGTGCCAGCAGCCCGGAGGGGGCCTCCTACAATGAGCAGTTCTTC; CDR3 protein: CASSPEGASYNEQFF
J gene: TRBJ2-1; V gene: TRBV7-9; D gene: .; clone size: once; CDR3 DNA: TGTGCCAGCAGCGACGGACTAACAATCTCCTACAATGAGCAGTTCTTC; CDR3 protein: CASSDGLTISYNEQFF
J gene: TRBJ1-4; V gene: TRBV4-1; D gene: .; clone size: .; CDR3 DNA: TGCGCCAGCAGCCAGGGCAGGGTAGGAACTAATGAAAAACTGTTTTTT; CDR3 protein: CASSQGRVGTNEKLFF
J gene: TRBJ2-7; V gene: TRBV7-2; D gene: .; clone size: .; CDR3 DNA: TGTGCCAGCAGCCCAACTCTTCTGGCGGGATCCTACGAGCAGTACTTC; CDR3 protein: CASSPTLLAGSYEQYF
J gene: TRBJ1-1; V gene: TRBV14; D gene: .; clone size: .; CDR3 DNA: TGTGCCAGCAGTCTGTCGGGGCTTAAATTCCGGGAGGCTTTCTTT; CDR3 protein: CASSLSGLKFREAFF
J gene: TRBJ2-7; V gene: TRBV27; D gene: .; clone size: .; CDR3 DNA: TGTGCCAGCAGTCGACTCGCGAGGGGGGGGGTCCTTTTGGACTACGAGCAGTACTTC; CDR3 protein: CASSRLARGGVLLDYEQYF
J gene: TRBJ1-4; V gene: TRBV7-9; D gene: .; clone size: .; CDR3 DNA: TGTGCCAGCAGCGATCACTCGGGGTCTAATGAAAAACTGTTTTTT; CDR3 protein: CASSDHSGSNEKLFF